These T cell receptor beta chains were read from a single sample in a study of T cells expressing NK-cell markers. TCRdb reanalyzed the 5' RACE reads, giving one entry per CDR3 protein sequence and no DNA. This table holds about 430,000 distinct CDR3 sequences. Material for sequencing was blood T cells: a sorted CD56 or NKG2C T cell subset, CD4+ or CD8+ T cells, or bulk PBMC T cells (not recorded which). These TCRs come from a woman between 50 and 59 years old in good health. CDR3s include the opening cysteine and the closing phenylalanine or tryptophan. Clone size is shown for a subset of rows, as once, few, many or a class of expanded clone.

V gene	clone size	J gene	CDR3 protein
TRBV12-3/TRBV12-4	medium-sized	TRBJ1-1	CASSLLRETEAFF
TRBV3-1	NA	TRBJ1-2	CASSAYRGYGYTF
TRBV12-3/TRBV12-4	NA	TRBJ1-5	CASSLGNGRDQPQHF
TRBV6-2/TRBV6-3	NA	TRBJ2-3	CASSRSGDVTDTQYF
TRBV27	NA	TRBJ1-4	CASSPYPGTTNEKLFF
TRBV5-1	NA	TRBJ2-3	CASSLNPTMFSTDTQYF
TRBV29-1	NA	TRBJ2-5	CSVEDYSQETQYF
TRBV5-1	NA	TRBJ2-6	CASSLGRLTFGANVLTF
TRBV29-1	NA	TRBJ1-1	CSVARDRDTEAFF
TRBV5-6	NA	TRBJ2-3	CASSLPGSGKRQYF
TRBV5-1	NA	TRBJ2-4	CASSLAGGGSKNIQYF
TRBV5-1	NA	TRBJ1-3	CASSLNGNSGNTIYF
TRBV20-1	NA	TRBJ1-2	CSAPSQANGYTF
TRBV9	NA	TRBJ2-5	CASSPGGTGGHQETQYF
TRBV14	NA	TRBJ1-2	CASSRAPRGSTGGIGLYGYTF
TRBV12-5	NA	TRBJ1-1	CASGPDRGGVTEAFF
TRBV27	NA	TRBJ1-5	CASSSSRVSNQPQHF
TRBV7-7	NA	TRBJ2-1	CASGDEWGSSYNEQFF
TRBV7-3	NA	TRBJ2-1	CASSLRAKQPSSGRAGYEQFF
TRBV12-3/TRBV12-4	NA	TRBJ1-5	CASSNSEGQPQHF
TRBV5-5	NA	TRBJ2-7	CASSRGGLPDEQYF
TRBV7-2	NA	TRBJ2-2	CASSLFRASSGELFF